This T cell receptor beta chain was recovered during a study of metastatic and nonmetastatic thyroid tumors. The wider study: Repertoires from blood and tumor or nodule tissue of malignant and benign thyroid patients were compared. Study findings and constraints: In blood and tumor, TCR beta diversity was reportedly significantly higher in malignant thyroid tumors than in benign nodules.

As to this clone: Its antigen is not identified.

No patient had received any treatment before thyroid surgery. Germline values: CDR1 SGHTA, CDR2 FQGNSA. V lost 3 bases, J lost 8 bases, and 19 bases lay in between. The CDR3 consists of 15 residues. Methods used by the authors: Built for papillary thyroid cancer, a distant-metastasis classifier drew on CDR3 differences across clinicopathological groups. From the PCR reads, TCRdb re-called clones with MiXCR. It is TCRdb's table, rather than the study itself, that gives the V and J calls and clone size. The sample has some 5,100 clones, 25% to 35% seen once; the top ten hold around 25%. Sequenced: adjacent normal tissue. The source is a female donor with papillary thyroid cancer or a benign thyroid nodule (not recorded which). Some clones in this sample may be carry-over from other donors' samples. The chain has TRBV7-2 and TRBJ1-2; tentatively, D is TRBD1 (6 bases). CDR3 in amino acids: CASSFGAGDSWGYTF. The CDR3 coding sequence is TGTGCCAGCAGCTTTGGAGCAGGGGACTCTTGGGGCTACACCTTC.